This T cell receptor beta chain was recorded in a study of identical twins. Whole-study findings and limits: Insertion counts were lower in abundant cord blood beta clonotypes, a trend that memory repertoires did not show.

TCRdb redid the calling of the 5' RACE reads with MiXCR, one entry per CDR3 protein. This sample carries about 700,000 distinct CDR3 sequences, over 8.5% of them seen once, and the ten largest clones take 0.98%. The CDR3 is 15 residues long. Germline CDR1 and CDR2: SGHAT and FQNNGV. With 3 bases removed from V and 3 bases from J, the gap between germline ends came to 12 bases. At least ten counts were recorded for this clonotype. The antigen is unknown. These data were also reused for a study on yellow fever vaccine responses in identical twins.

The sample was PBMCs. This chain connects TRBV11-2 to TRBJ2-1; tentatively, D is TRBD2 (5 bases). The source is a young woman in good health. The CDR3 DNA reads as TGTGCCAGCAGCTTCTTGAGCGGTAACTACAATGAGCAGTTCTTC. It translates to CASSFLSGNYNEQFF. The full variable domain, in which reference TRBV11-2 and TRBJ2-1 provide the parts outside the CDR3, is EAGVAQSPRYKIIEKRQSVAFWCNPISGHATLYWYQQILGQGPKLLIQFQNNGVVDDSQLPKDRFSAERLKGVDSTLKIQPAKLEDSAVYLCASSFLSGNYNEQFFGPGTRLTVL.